This T cell receptor (beta chain) was recorded in a study of CD4 T cells in relation to SARS-CoV-2 and coronaviruses (dated by TCRdb to the early 2020s). Notes on the research overall: The ViraFEST assay cultured PBMCs with antigen for more than eight days, then sequenced TCR beta CDR3s to find antigen-specific clonal expansions. The Adaptive Biotechnologies TCR-sequencing kit was used to sequence samples from three pre-COVID donors and the naive versus memory experiments, whereas other data were Illumina-based. A different, Illumina-based TCR-beta assay was used to sequence expansion assays from other donors in the study. Memory CD4+ T cell crossreactivity between SARS-CoV-2 and common cold coronavirus spike proteins was assessed at the TCR clonotype level in the study. A median age of approximately 40 years, with a range of about 21 to 72 years, was recorded for the full convalescent cohort of approximately 12 patients. Among the roughly twelve convalescent patients, 8 males and 4 females were included, and two of the subjects were Hispanic. Using patient-derived lymphoblastoid cell lines, the shared crossreactive spike epitopes were mapped to their HLA restriction. What the study reported, not specific to this receptor: The study was limited by small numbers of patients and tested TCRs. Since the crossreactivity analysis centred on spike protein, crossreactivity against other viral proteins was not assessed. Memory CD4+ clonotypes crossrecognizing SARS-CoV-2 and at least one common cold coronavirus spike were found in roughly three fifths of donors. Pre-pandemic and post-infection samples were not both contributed by any donor, so tracing of the source of pre-existing responses was limited. Sequencing naive versus memory cells indicated that the assay picks up memory recall responses, not primary responses primed during culture. Compared with monoreactive clones, crossreactive clones had significantly weaker SARS-CoV-2-driven expansion, a result consistent with antigenic imprinting.

The germline V gene encodes CDR1 MDHEN and CDR2 SYDVKM. The CDR3 contains 12 residues, cysteine and phenylalanine counted. Solely the CDR3 DNA is kept, with 36 bases framed from the first base. V lost 4 bases and J lost 7 bases; the stretch between them is 7 bases long. With respect to this clone: Its antigen is not yet known. No quality values exist for individual bases; no much larger clone is one base distant.

Naive and memory CD4+ T cells were separated from cryopreserved PBMCs by first enriching for CD4 and then performing EasySep naive CD4+ T cell enrichment. For approximately 11 days, approximately 10^5 sorted naive or memory CD4+ T cells were cultured together with CEF peptides and T cell-depleted PBMCs at a 1:1 ratio. Each peptide culture condition was generally run in triplicate replicate wells. Ficoll-Paque PLUS gradient centrifugation was used to isolate PBMCs from leukapheresis product or whole blood. The PBMCs went either fresh into the expansion assay or into cryopreservation at -140 degrees C. The QIAamp Micro DNA Kit was used to extract genomic DNA from the CD4+ T cells. CEF-cultured naive and memory CD4+ T cell DNA received survey-level immunoSEQ TCR-beta sequencing. In the authors' own workflow: During preprocessing, nonproductive sequences were removed, along with CDR3s that did not begin with C, did not end with F or W, or were shorter than 7 amino acids. Antigen-specific clonotypes were called with the MANAFEST web app on the basis of expansion relative to the reference and to other culture wells. A clone was considered positive if significant expansion relative to the reference culture was observed in 2 of 3 replicate wells at an FDR below 0.05. For a clone to be considered positive, significant expansion relative to all other tandem wells and an odds ratio above 5 were also required. Cultured and uncultured naive and memory CD4+ repertoires were searched for previously identified spike- and CEF-reactive CDR3s. CDR3 homology was quantified as pairwise Levenshtein distance, calculated with the stringdist R package after three terminal residues were trimmed from each end. Held by TCRdb, this immuneACCESS table contains in-frame sequences only and omits some clones. Under half of the omission traces to an unresolved V gene where checked; the cause of the rest is unknown. Clone size and V and J calls were adopted from that table, with D and trimming inferred from the DNA. Recorded for this sample are tens of thousands of clones; under 90% of them occurred a single time. The ten largest clones add up to around 4.2% of the sample.

The sequence joins TRBV28 to TRBJ2-2; confidence is insufficient to name the D gene. This receptor was identified in an adult with COVID-19. Input material: naive CD4+ T cells from PBMCs, cultured in vitro. In the paper's terms, the cell subset or site label means: naive CD4+ T cells isolated by negative enrichment. At the DNA level, the sequence is TGTGCCAGCAGTTCCGGCTTCGGGGAGCTGTTTTTT. Translation gives CASSSGFGELFF. Reference TRBV28 and TRBJ2-2 proteins supply the regions before and after the CDR3; the full variable domain is: DVKVTQSSRYLVKRTGEKVFLECVQDMDHENMFWYRQDPGLGLRLIYFSYDVKMKEKGDIPEGYSVSREKKERFSLILESASTNQTSMYLCASSSGFGELFFGEGSRLTVL.